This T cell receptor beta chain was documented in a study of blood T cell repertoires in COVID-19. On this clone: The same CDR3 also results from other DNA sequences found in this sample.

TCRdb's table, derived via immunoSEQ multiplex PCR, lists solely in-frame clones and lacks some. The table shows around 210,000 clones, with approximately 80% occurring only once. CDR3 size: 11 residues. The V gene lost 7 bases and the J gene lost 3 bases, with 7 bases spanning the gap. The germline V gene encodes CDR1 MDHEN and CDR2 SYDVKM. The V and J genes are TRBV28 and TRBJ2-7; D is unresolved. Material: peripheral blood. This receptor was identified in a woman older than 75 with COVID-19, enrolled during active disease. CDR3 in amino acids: CASTSGYEQYF. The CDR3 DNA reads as TGTGCCAGCACCAGTGGCTACGAGCAGTACTTC.